These 15 T cell receptor beta chains share one sample of origin, sequenced in a study of PD-1 blockade in classical Hodgkin lymphoma (dated by TCRdb to 2020 to 2021). The sample's time point label, decoded: newly diagnosed, previously untreated cHL patient sample. The library was obtained by the immunoSEQ multiplex PCR assay. This is the immuneACCESS table as TCRdb keeps it, with only in-frame sequences that have V and J called. A part of the clones is gone; compared with another copy, unresolved V genes explain less than half, and the rest is unexplained. This sample is represented by 45,000 or so clones; approximately 90% of them were singletons. Roughly 5% of the sample rests with the top ten. Sequencing was performed on peripheral blood mononuclear cells (PBMCs). The receptor set was obtained from a human donor with classical Hodgkin lymphoma.

J is TRBJ2-5 and V is TRBV14, with 7 bases fitting TRBD2. Germline trimming cut 2 bases from V and 5 bases from J; bases unmatched to any gene: 5. Germline-derived CDR1 and CDR2 are SGHDN and FVKESK. The CDR3 totals 14 residues. The CDR3 DNA follows: TGTGCCAGCAGCCAAAGGGAGGGCTTGGAGACCCAGTACTTC. Encoded protein: CASSQREGLETQYF.

This clone was picked up one time. V gene TRBV4-1 combines with J gene TRBJ1-4, with TRBD1 matching 8 bases. Germline CDR1 and CDR2: MGHRA and YSYEKL. The CDR3 is 15 residues long. Unmatched junction bases numbered 4, after V lost 4 bases and J lost 3 bases. CDR3 sequence reads: CASSPGTGANEKLFF. The CDR3 DNA follows: TGCGCCAGCAGCCCCGGGACAGGTGCTAATGAAAAACTGTTTTTT.

The rearrangement joins TRBV5-1 to TRBJ2-5, with 9 positions matching TRBD1. The CDR3 has 14 amino acids. Germline-derived CDR1 and CDR2 are SGHRS and YFSETQ. The V segment lost 4 bases and the J segment 4 bases; nucleotides outside the gene matches: 5. This CDR3 is CASSRTGERETQYF. CDR3 DNA sequence: TGCGCCAGCAGCCGGACAGGGGAAAGAGAGACCCAGTACTTC.

J is TRBJ2-6 and V is TRBV11-3; D gene uncertain. Trimming shortened V by 1 base and J by 2 bases, and 12 bases separated the two germline ends. This CDR3 has 17 residues. Germline-derived CDR1 and CDR2 are SGHNT and YENEEA. CDR3 protein: CASSLGAGQAGANVLTF. The CDR3, as DNA: TGTGCCAGCAGCTTAGGCGCCGGGCAAGCTGGGGCCAACGTCCTGACTTTC.

The chain uses TRBV2 and TRBJ1-3, with no clear D. The CDR3 runs to 14 residues. Trimming took 1 base from V and 5 from J, leaving 9 bases between them. The V gene's germline CDR1 is SNHLY and CDR2 FYNNEI. The CDR3 bases are TGTGCCAGCAGTGAAGGTTCAGTTCGAAACACCATATATTTT. Protein sequence: CASSEGSVRNTIYF.

This clone occurred a few times. J is TRBJ1-2 and V is TRBV19; no definite D call. CDR3 length: 13 residues. In germline, CDR1 is LNHDA, CDR2 SQIVND (reference sequence). Trimming shortened V by 1 base and J by 4 bases, and 7 bases separated the two germline ends. The CDR3 DNA reads as TGTGCCAGTAGTATAGCGGGGAGCTATGGCTACACCTTC. Translating gives CASSIAGSYGYTF.

V usage is TRBV12-2 and J usage is TRBJ2-5; TRBD2 was called by the table and not checked on the DNA. TRBV12-2 is classified as a pseudogene. The CDR3 runs to 14 residues. The CDR3 coding sequence is TGTGCAAGTCGTTTATACGGGGATACGGAGACCCAGTACTTC. It codes for CASRLYGDTETQYF.

The chain carries TRBV2 and TRBJ2-6; D gene unclear. Germline CDR1 is SNHLY and CDR2 is FYNNEI. V gave up 4 bases and J gave up 0 bases, with 4 bases separating them. The CDR3 spans 14 residues. CDR3 loop: CASSVPSGANVLTF. CDR3 coding DNA: TGTGCCAGCAGTGTTCCCTCTGGGGCCAACGTCCTGACTTTC.

The CDR3 loop is CASRTSGQGETQYF. The CDR3 nucleotides are TGTGCCAGCAGAACCTCGGGACAGGGTGAGACCCAGTACTTC. The chain couples TRBV7-9 to TRBJ2-5, with 9 bases identical to TRBD1. Germline values: CDR1 SEHNR, CDR2 FQNEAQ (reference sequence). Trimming took 6 bases from V and 5 from J; bases not matched to a gene: 7. The CDR3 runs to 14 residues.

The J gene is TRBJ2-3, the V gene TRBV11-1, with D tentatively TRBD1 or TRBD2 (6 bases each). The CDR3 spans 15 residues. Trimming took off 3 bases at V and 3 bases at J, with 13 bases between the two ends. Germline loops: CDR1 SGHAT, CDR2 FQDESV (reference sequence). DNA for the CDR3: TGTGCCAGCAGCTTTAAGGGGGGTAGGACAGATACGCAGTATTTT. This gives the protein CASSFKGGRTDTQYF.

The chain couples TRBV19 to TRBJ2-1; 10 positions agree with TRBD2. Germline CDR1 is LNHDA and CDR2 is SQIVND (reference sequence). The CDR3 is 17 residues long. V shed 0 bases, J shed 5 bases, and the junction held 7 bases outside the gene matches. The DNA for the CDR3 is TGTGCCAGTAGTATAGAGAGCGGGAGGGTCCCTAACAATGAGCAGTTCTTC. Protein: CASSIESGRVPNNEQFF.

CDR3 sequence (DNA): TGTGCCAGTAGTATAACGGGAGGAAGGGAGACCCAGTACTTC. Protein product: CASSITGGRETQYF. J is TRBJ2-5 and V is TRBV19, with 7 bases matching TRBD2. CDR1 is LNHDA, CDR2 SQIVND, per germline (reference sequence). CDR3 length: 14 amino acids. V lost 2 bases to trimming and J lost 5 bases; unmatched junction nucleotides: 5.

This chain joins TRBV28 and TRBJ1-2; D is unclear. Trimming shortened V by 7 bases and J by 4 bases, and 10 bases separated the two germline ends. Germline V gene lookup returns CDR1 MDHEN and CDR2 SYDVKM. The CDR3 spans 12 residues. The CDR3 DNA sequence: TGTGCCAGCACGAAGGTTGGCTATGGCTACACCTTC. It specifies CASTKVGYGYTF.

The J gene is TRBJ1-1, the V gene TRBV7-9; D gene ambiguous. Germline CDR1 SEHNR, CDR2 FQNEAQ (reference sequence). The CDR3 spans 12 residues. Trimming removed 2 bases at V and 8 bases at J, with 9 bases between. The DNA for the CDR3 is TGTGCCAGCAGCTTATTGGATCAGGAAGCTTTCTTT. Translated: CASSLLDQEAFF.

The chain's CDR3 is CASSAFWAAPEAFF. The CDR3 nucleotides read TGTGCCAGCAGTGCCTTCTGGGCCGCTCCTGAAGCTTTCTTT. The chain employs TRBV6-1 and TRBJ1-1, with D hard to call. V shed 4 bases and J shed 6 bases, with 15 bases lying between them. This CDR3 region has 14 residues. CDR1 is MNHNS and CDR2 is SASEGT in the germline V gene.